A single count supports the clone carrying this TCR beta chain. The data were obtained in a study of blood T cell repertoires in COVID-19. In the study overall: Material from acute and convalescent COVID-19 was sourced from the United States, Italy and Spain.

The CDR3 contains 14 residues. The V end was cut by 0 bases, the J end by 4 bases, with 9 bases between. The germline V gene has CDR1 LGHDT and CDR2 YNNKEL (reference sequence). Authors' processing steps: From reference gene primer amplification, estimates of nucleated cell counts were derived. Sequencing was performed with immunoSEQ multiplex PCR; in TCRdb, only in-frame clones are kept and a portion is missing. The D gene and trimming were derived from the DNA, and the V and J assignments and clone size from that table. The data show 240,000 or so clones, with around 90% seen just once and 0.7% to 0.85% held by the top ten.

The chain couples TRBV3-1 (or the pseudogene TRBV3-2) to TRBJ1-1; weak D call: TRBD1 (6 bases). Sequences were obtained from peripheral blood. This TCR derives from a woman aged 25 to 39 with acute or convalescent COVID-19. CDR3 in DNA: TGTGCCAGCAGCCAAGAGTCAGGGGTCACTGAAGCTTTCTTT. Its protein product is CASSQESGVTEAFF.